This T cell receptor (beta chain) was identified in a study of T cells in Graves' hyperthyroidism and ophthalmopathy. In its sample, this clonotype was seen many times. Germline values: CDR1 SGHDN, CDR2 FVKESK. V was shortened by 0 bases and J by 5 bases, with 13 bases between the two germline ends. The CDR3 is made up of 15 amino acids. It was RNA transcripts that yielded the amplified TCR beta CDR3 regions. An initial round of RT-PCR targeting the TCR CDR3 relied on the HTBI primer set. One entry per CDR3 protein results from TCRdb running MiXCR on the multiplex PCR reads. The data show about 740,000 distinct CDR3 sequences, about 14% seen once. Graves' hyperthyroidism without ophthalmopathy progression within 18 months was termed stable.

The chain carries TRBV14 and TRBJ2-5, with unresolved D. This TCR was recovered from a woman aged 18-30 years with Graves' hyperthyroidism. Sequenced material: blood. In DNA form, the CDR3 reads TGTGCCAGCAGCCAAGACGCCCCCCCATACGAGACCCAGTACTTC. As protein: CASSQDAPPYETQYF. The variable domain in full, with the rest retrieved from reference TRBV14 and TRBJ2-5, is EAGVTQFPSHSVIEKGQTVTLRCDPISGHDNLYWYRRVMGKEIKFLLHFVKESKQDESGMPNNRFLAERTGGTYSTLKVQPAELEDSGVYFCASSQDAPPYETQYFGPGTRLLVL.